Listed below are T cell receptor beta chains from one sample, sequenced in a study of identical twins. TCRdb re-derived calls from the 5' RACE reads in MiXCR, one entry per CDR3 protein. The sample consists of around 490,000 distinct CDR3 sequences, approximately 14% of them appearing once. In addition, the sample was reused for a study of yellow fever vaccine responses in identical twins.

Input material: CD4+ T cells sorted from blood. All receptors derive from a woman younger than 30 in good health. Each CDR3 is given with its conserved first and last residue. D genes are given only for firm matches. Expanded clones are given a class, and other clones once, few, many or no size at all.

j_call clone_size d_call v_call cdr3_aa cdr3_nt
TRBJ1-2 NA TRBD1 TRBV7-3 CASSLGTAGGYTF TGTGCCAGCAGCCTCGGGACAGCGGGTGGCTACACCTTC
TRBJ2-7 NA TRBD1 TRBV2 CASKTGGINEQYF TGTGCCAGTAAGACAGGGGGCATTAACGAGCAGTACTTC
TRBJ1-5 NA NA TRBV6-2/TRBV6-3 CASSSLPAGPWDSNQPQHF TGTGCCAGCAGTTCACTACCGGCAGGGCCATGGGATAGCAATCAGCCCCAGCATTTT
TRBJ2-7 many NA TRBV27 CATSRAGVSYEQYF TGTGCCACCTCAAGGGCAGGTGTCTCCTACGAGCAGTACTTC
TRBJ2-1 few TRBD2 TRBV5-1 CASSLEREVNEQFF TGCGCCAGCAGCTTGGAGCGGGAGGTCAATGAGCAGTTCTTC
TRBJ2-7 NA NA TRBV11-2 CASSLEGLGGNSYEQYF TGTGCCAGCAGCTTAGAGGGTCTTGGCGGGAACTCCTACGAGCAGTACTTC
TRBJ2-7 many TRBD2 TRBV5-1 CASRPSGRTSYEQYF TGCGCCAGCCGACCTAGCGGGAGAACCTCCTACGAGCAGTACTTC
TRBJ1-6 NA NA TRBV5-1 CASSLETDSPLHF TGCGCCAGCAGCTTGGAAACAGATTCACCCCTCCACTTT
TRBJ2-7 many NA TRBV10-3 CAISDLNSYEQYF TGTGCCATCAGTGATCTGAACTCCTACGAGCAGTACTTC
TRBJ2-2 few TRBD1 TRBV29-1 CSVGQGLNTGELFF TGCAGCGTGGGACAGGGCCTGAACACCGGGGAGCTGTTTTTT
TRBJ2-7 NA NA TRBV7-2 CASSQSRGSYEQYF TGTGCCAGCAGCCAATCGAGGGGCTCCTACGAGCAGTACTTC
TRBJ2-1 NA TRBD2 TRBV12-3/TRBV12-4 CASKREGPNEQFF TGTGCCAGCAAGCGGGAGGGCCCCAATGAGCAGTTCTTC
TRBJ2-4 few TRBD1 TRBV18 CASSPPGQGAAYF TGTGCCAGCTCACCACCGGGACAGGGGGCCGCCTACTTC
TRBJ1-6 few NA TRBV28 CASSTTQALNSPLHF TGTGCCAGCAGTACTACACAGGCCCTGAATTCACCCCTCCACTTT
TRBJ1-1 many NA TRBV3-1 CASSQPSGVSTEAFF TGTGCCAGCAGCCAACCTTCAGGGGTTAGCACTGAAGCTTTCTTT
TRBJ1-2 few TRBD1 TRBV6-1 CASSEMGQVYGYTF TGTGCCAGCAGTGAAATGGGACAGGTCTATGGCTACACCTTC
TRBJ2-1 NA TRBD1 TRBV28 CASSSAGTGGLSYGGNEQFF TGTGCCAGCAGTTCCGCCGGGACAGGGGGACTATCCTATGGCGGCAATGAGCAGTTCTTC
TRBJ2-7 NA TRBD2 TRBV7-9 CASSLSGGREQYF TGTGCCAGCAGCTTATCGGGCGGGAGAGAGCAGTACTTC
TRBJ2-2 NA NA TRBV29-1 CSVRTGELFF TGCAGCGTACGGACCGGGGAGCTGTTTTTT
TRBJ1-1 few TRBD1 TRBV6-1 CASSGGQTNTEAFF TGTGCCAGCAGTGGGGGACAGACGAACACTGAAGCTTTCTTT
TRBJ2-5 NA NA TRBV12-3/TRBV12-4 CASSFRGAQYF TGTGCCAGCAGTTTTAGGGGAGCCCAGTACTTC
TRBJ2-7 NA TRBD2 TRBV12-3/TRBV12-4 CASCFTRLGLAVSYEQYF TGTGCCAGCTGTTTTACCCGGCTCGGACTAGCGGTGTCCTACGAGCAGTACTTC
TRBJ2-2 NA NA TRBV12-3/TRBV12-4 CASSPMRWDANTGELFF TGTGCCAGCAGCCCGATGAGGTGGGACGCGAACACCGGGGAGCTGTTTTTT
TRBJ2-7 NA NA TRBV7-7 CASSLESPLGYDEQYF TGTGCTAGCAGCTTAGAATCCCCCCTAGGGTACGACGAGCAGTACTTC
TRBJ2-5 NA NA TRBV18 CASSPLEGTQYF TGTGCCAGCTCACCACTGGAGGGGACCCAGTACTTC
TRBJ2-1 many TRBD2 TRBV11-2 CASSVLAGTNEQFF TGTGCCAGCAGCGTACTAGCGGGGACCAATGAGCAGTTCTTC
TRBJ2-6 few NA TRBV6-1 CASTQGKWSGANVLTF TGTGCCAGCACCCAGGGAAAGTGGTCTGGGGCCAACGTCCTGACTTTC
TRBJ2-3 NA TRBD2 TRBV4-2 CACSPRGQREADTQYF TGTGCCTGCAGCCCCCGAGGACAGCGGGAGGCAGATACGCAGTATTTT
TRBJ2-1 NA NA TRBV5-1 CASSRTNGLNEQFF TGCGCCAGCAGCAGGACTAACGGTCTCAATGAGCAGTTCTTC
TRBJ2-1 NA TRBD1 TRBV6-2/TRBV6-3 CASSYQGDEQFF TGTGCCAGCAGTTACCAGGGGGATGAGCAGTTCTTC
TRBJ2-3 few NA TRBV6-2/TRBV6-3 CASSYSAGQTFDTQYF TGTGCCAGCAGTTACTCTGCGGGACAGACTTTTGATACGCAGTATTTT
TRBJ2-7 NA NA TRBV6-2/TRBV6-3 CASSYLGAYEQYF TGTGCCAGCAGTTACCTGGGTGCCTACGAGCAGTACTTC
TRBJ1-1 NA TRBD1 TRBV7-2 CASSLVPGQGTEAFF TGTGCCAGCAGCTTAGTTCCGGGACAGGGGACTGAAGCTTTCTTT
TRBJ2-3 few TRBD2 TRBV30 CAWKRAGGPDTQYF TGTGCCTGGAAACGAGCGGGGGGGCCGGATACGCAGTATTTT
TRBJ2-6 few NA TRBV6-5 CASSYRLGSSSGANVLTF TGTGCCAGCAGTTACCGGCTAGGCTCATCCTCTGGGGCCAACGTCCTGACTTTC
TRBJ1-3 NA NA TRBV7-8 CASSLSLNSGNTIYF TGTGCCAGCAGCTTAAGCCTGAACTCTGGAAACACCATATATTTT
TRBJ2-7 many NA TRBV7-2 CASSPGLAREQYF TGTGCCAGCAGCCCCGGACTGGCTAGGGAGCAGTACTTC
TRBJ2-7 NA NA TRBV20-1 CSARDGYRRETAPEQYF TGCAGTGCTAGAGACGGCTACCGTCGGGAGACTGCTCCCGAGCAGTACTTC
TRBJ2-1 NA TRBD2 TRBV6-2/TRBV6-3 CASSYGLAGTLSSYNEQFF TGTGCCAGCAGTTACGGACTAGCGGGAACCCTTAGCTCCTACAATGAGCAGTTCTTC
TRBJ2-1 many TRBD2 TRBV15 CATSAPGRDSGEQFF TGTGCCACCAGCGCTCCCGGGAGGGATTCTGGTGAGCAGTTCTTC
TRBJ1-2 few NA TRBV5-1 CASSLSGEGSGYTF TGCGCCAGCAGCTTGTCAGGGGAGGGAAGCGGCTACACCTTC
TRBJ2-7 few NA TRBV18 CASSPQMTGLTGHEQYF TGTGCCAGCTCACCCCAAATGACAGGCCTGACGGGCCACGAGCAGTACTTC
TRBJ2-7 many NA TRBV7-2 CASSLERYEQYF TGTGCCAGCAGCTTAGAGAGGTACGAGCAGTACTTC
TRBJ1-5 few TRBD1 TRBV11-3 CASSSSTRGLHQPQHF TGTGCCAGCAGCTCCAGCACAAGGGGGCTACATCAGCCCCAGCATTTT
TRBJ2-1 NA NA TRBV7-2 CASSPGTVNNEQFF TGTGCCAGCAGCCCCGGGACGGTAAACAATGAGCAGTTCTTC
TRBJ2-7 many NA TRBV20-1 CSVPKGGASYEQYF TGCAGTGTTCCTAAAGGAGGGGCCTCCTACGAGCAGTACTTC
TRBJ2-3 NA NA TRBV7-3 CASRYRGDSTDTQYF TGTGCCAGCAGGTATAGAGGGGATAGCACAGATACGCAGTATTTT
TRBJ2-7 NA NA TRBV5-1 CASSLAPGDSYEQYF TGCGCCAGCAGCTTGGCGCCCGGGGACTCCTACGAGCAGTACTTC
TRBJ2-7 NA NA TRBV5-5 CASSPKGTPTYEQYF TGTGCCAGCAGCCCGAAGGGGACCCCCACCTACGAGCAGTACTTC
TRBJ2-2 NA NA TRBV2 CASSEHGPGELFF TGTGCCAGCAGTGAACACGGGCCCGGGGAGCTGTTTTTT
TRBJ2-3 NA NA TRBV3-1 CASSKQLTSTDTQYF TGTGCCAGCAGCAAGCAGTTAACTAGCACAGATACGCAGTATTTT
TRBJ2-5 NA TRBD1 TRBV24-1 CATSETTGTGETQYF TGTGCCACCAGTGAAACGACAGGGACGGGGGAGACCCAGTACTTC
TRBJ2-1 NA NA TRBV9 CASSVAVASNEQFF TGTGCCAGCAGCGTAGCGGTAGCGAGCAATGAGCAGTTCTTC
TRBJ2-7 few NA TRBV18 CASSPLGNRGSEQYF TGTGCCAGCTCACCACTAGGAAACCGGGGGTCCGAGCAGTACTTC
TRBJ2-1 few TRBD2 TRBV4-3 CASSHMGGGPPYNEQFF TGCGCCAGCAGCCATATGGGGGGAGGGCCTCCCTACAATGAGCAGTTCTTC